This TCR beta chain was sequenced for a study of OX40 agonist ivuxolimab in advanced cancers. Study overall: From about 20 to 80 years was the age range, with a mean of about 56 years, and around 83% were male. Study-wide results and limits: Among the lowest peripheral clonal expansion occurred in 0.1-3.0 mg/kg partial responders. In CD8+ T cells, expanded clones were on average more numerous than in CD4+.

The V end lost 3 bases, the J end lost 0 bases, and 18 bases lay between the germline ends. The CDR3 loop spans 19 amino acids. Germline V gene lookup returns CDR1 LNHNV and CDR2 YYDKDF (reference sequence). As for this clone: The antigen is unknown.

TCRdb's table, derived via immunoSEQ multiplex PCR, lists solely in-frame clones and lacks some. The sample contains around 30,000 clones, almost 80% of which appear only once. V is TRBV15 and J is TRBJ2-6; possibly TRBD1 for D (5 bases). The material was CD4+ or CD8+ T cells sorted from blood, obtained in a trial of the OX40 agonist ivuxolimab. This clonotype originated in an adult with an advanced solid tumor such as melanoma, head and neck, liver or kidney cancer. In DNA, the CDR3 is TGTGCCACCAGCAGGGAACCGGTAGGGGTAAACTCTGGGGCCAACGTCCTGACTTTC. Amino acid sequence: CATSREPVGVNSGANVLTF.